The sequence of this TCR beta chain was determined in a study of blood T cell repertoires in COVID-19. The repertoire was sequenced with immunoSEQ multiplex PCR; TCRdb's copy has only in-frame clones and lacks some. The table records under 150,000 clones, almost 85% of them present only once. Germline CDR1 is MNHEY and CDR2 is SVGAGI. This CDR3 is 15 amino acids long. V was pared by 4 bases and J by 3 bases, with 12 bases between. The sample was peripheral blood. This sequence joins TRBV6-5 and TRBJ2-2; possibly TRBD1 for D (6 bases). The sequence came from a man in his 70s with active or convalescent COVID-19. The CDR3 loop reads CASSSGVGDTGELFF. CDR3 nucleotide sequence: TGTGCCAGCAGTTCAGGGGTTGGGGACACCGGGGAGCTGTTTTTT.